This T cell receptor (beta chain) was identified during a study of blood T cells in healthy people across ages. Study findings and constraints: Unknown CMV status may confound age-related changes in expanded clones. With age, beta diversity per million T cells declined roughly linearly, significantly by approximately 40. As naive T cell percentage varied, TCR beta diversity correlated strongly with it.

Notes on this clonotype: The antigen remains undetermined.

Sample-barcoded 5' priming and a J-beta primer mix drove a second PCR of about 6 to 12 cycles. Each cDNA molecule, via a template-switch adaptor with 12 random nucleotides, was tagged. TCRdb processed the 5' RACE reads anew with MiXCR; each CDR3 protein has one entry. Of roughly 2 million distinct CDR3 sequences listed, 49% are singletons. The source material was blood. The source is a woman aged 40-49 years in good health.

The CDR3 sequence: CASGPPTRDCSYNEQFF. DNA for the CDR3: TGCGCCAGCGGCCCCCCCACTAGAGATTGCTCCTACAATGAGCAGTTCTTC. The V gene is TRBV4-1, the J gene TRBJ2-1; TRBD2 is a possible D gene (5 bases). The germline gives CDR1 MGHRA, CDR2 YSYEKL. V was clipped by 8 bases and J by 0 bases, with 20 bases between them. The CDR3 has 17 amino acids.